This TCR beta chain was recovered during a study of OX40 agonist ivuxolimab in advanced cancers. Systemic immunosuppression or a history of autoimmune disease excluded patients. Clones were read by immunoSEQ multiplex PCR, and TCRdb kept only the in-frame ones, dropping some. Here the sample spans under 40,000 clones, 89% being singletons. The germline V gene has CDR1 MGHDK and CDR2 SYGVNS. This CDR3 spans 10 amino acids. V lost 8 bases and J lost 7, with 5 bases in between. The chain couples TRBV25-1 to TRBJ1-4; no clear D. This clonotype was sampled from an adult with an advanced solid tumor such as melanoma, head and neck, liver or kidney cancer. The specimen comprised CD4+ or CD8+ T cells sorted from blood, sampled in a trial of the OX40 agonist ivuxolimab. The DNA for the CDR3 is TGTGCCAGCGGAAGTGAAAAACTGTTTTTT. This gives the protein CASGSEKLFF.